This TCR beta chain came from a study of cytomegalovirus exposure and HLA in healthy donors. PCR was performed using 60 Vbeta and 13 Jbeta primers. Assay: immunoSEQ multiplex PCR; the TCRdb copy retains only in-frame clones and omits some. The sample yields under 20,000 clones, approximately 80% seen once. Sequencing was carried out using PBMCs. The receptor was derived from a human donor in good health.

CDR3 coding DNA: TGTGCCAGCACCGCTCGGGGGGGACAAGAGACCCAGTACTTC. It specifies CASTARGGQETQYF. This chain links TRBV5-4 with TRBJ2-5, with TRBD2 matching 8 bases. The CDR3 has 14 residues. After removal of 6 bases from V and 2 bases from J, the junction contained 6 bases not matched to a gene. Germline V gene sequence: CDR1 SGHNT, CDR2 YYREEE (reference sequence).